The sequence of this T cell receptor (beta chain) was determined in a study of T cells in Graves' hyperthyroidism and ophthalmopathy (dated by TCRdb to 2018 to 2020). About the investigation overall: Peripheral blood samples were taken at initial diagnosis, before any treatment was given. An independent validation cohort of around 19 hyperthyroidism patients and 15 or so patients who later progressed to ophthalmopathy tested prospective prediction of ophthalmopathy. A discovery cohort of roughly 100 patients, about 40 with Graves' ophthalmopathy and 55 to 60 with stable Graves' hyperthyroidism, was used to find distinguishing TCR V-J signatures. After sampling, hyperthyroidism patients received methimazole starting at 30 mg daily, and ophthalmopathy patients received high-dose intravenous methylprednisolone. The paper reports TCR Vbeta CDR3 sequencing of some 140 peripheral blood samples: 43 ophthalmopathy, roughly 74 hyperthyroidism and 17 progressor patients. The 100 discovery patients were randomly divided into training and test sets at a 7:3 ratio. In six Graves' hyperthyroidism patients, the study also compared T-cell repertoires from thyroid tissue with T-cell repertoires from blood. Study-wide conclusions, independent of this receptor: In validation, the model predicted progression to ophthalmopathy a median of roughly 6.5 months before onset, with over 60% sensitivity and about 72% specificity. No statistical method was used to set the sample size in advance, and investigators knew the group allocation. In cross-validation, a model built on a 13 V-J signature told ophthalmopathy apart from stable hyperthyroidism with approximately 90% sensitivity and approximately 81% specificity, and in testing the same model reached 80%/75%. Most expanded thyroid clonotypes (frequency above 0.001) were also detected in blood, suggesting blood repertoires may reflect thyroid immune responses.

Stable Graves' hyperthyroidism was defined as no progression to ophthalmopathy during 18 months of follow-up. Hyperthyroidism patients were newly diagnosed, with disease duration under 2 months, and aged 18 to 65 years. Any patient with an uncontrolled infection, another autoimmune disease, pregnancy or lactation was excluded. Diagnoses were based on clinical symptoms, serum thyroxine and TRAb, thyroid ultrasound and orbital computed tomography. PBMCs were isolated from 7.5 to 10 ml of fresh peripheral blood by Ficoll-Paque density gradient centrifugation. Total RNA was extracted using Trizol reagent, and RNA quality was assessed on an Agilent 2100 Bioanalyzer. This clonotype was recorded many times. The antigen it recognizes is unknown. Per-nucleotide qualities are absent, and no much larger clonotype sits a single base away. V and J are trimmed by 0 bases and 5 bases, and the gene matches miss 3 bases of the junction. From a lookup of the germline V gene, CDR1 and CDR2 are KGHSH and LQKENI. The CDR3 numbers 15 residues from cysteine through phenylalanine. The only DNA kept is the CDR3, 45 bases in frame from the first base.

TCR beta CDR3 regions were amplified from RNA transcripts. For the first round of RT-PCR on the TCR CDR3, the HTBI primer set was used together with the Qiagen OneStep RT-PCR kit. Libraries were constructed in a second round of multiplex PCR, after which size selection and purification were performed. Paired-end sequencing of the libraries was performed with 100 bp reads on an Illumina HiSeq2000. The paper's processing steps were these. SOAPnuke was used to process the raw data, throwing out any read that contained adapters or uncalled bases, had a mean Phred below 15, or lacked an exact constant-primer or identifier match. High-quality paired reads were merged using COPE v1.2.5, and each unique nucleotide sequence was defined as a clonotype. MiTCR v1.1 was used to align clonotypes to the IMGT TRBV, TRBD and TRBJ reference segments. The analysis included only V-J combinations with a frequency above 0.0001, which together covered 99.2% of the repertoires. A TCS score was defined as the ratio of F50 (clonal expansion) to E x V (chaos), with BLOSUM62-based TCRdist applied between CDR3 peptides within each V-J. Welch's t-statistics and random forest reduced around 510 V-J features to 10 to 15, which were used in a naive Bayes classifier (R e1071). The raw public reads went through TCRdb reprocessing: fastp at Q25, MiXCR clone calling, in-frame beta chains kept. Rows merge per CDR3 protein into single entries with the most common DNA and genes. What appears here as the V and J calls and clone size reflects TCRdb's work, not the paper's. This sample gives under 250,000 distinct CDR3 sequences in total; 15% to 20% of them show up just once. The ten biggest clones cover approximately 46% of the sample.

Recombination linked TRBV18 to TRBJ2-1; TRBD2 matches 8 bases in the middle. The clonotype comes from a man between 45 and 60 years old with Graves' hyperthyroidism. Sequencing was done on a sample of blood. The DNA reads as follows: TGTGCCAGCTCACCACCGGCGGGAGGAAACAATGAGCAGTTCTTC. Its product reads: CASSPPAGGNNEQFF.